These T cell receptor beta chains were read from a single sample in a study of T-cell memory formation after mild COVID-19. TCRdb reanalysed the 5' RACE reads using MiXCR and keeps one entry per CDR3 protein. The table includes about 400,000 distinct CDR3 sequences, around a quarter detected once. The sequenced material came from PBMCs or a T cell subset sorted from them (not recorded which). These receptors were collected from an adult woman who had mild COVID-19 (a few samples of this study predate the infection). Cell type and time point are not known. The CDR3 runs from the conserved cysteine through the conserved F or W. The order of the fields is J gene, V gene, clone size, D gene, CDR3 length, CDR3 protein, CDR3 DNA. The D gene is left open where the match is weak. A row's size may be missing; if present it is once, few, many or a size class.

>TRBJ2-7|TRBV2|few|NA|13
CASSDRSTYEQYF
TGTGCCAGCAGTGACAGGAGTACCTACGAGCAGTACTTC
>TRBJ2-4|TRBV7-2|few|NA|17
CASSLVPGGGAKNIQYF
TGTGCCAGCAGCTTAGTCCCAGGAGGGGGGGCCAAAAACATTCAGTACTTC
>TRBJ1-1|TRBV6-5|few|NA|13
CASSPRQSWYAFF
TGTGCCAGCAGTCCGCGACAGTCTTGGTACGCTTTCTTT
>TRBJ2-5|TRBV5-1|NA|TRBD1|14
CASSPRTGGETQYF
TGCGCCAGCAGCCCAAGGACAGGGGGAGAGACCCAGTACTTC
>TRBJ1-2|TRBV3-1|few|TRBD1|17
CASSHRDRGRINYGYTF
TGTGCCAGCAGCCATCGGGACAGGGGCCGGATAAACTATGGCTACACCTTC
>TRBJ2-1|TRBV19|few|NA|12
CASTMNRNEQFF
TGTGCCAGTACTATGAATCGGAATGAGCAGTTCTTC
>TRBJ2-3|TRBV12-3/TRBV12-4|many|NA|13
CASSPQGSLPQYF
TGTGCCAGCAGTCCACAGGGTAGTTTGCCCCAGTATTTT
>TRBJ2-6|TRBV11-3|many|TRBD2|17
CASSFSGGYSETNVLTF
TGTGCCAGCAGCTTTTCGGGGGGTTATTCGGAAACCAACGTCCTGACTTTC
>TRBJ2-7|TRBV30|many|TRBD1|14
CAWSVLGQGGEQYF
TGTGCCTGGAGTGTTTTGGGACAGGGGGGCGAGCAGTACTTC
>TRBJ2-7|TRBV27|few|NA|13
CASRREYSYEQYF
TGTGCCAGCAGACGGGAGTATAGCTACGAGCAGTACTTC
>TRBJ1-1|TRBV12-3/TRBV12-4|NA|NA|15
CASSSGSGGFTEAFF
TGTGCCAGCAGTTCGGGGTCGGGGGGGTTTACTGAAGCTTTCTTT
>TRBJ2-4|TRBV18|few|TRBD2|17
CASSPGPAGRAKNIQYF
TGTGCCAGCTCCCCTGGTCCAGCGGGACGAGCCAAAAACATTCAGTACTTC
>TRBJ1-6|TRBV6-5|NA|TRBD1|16
CASSQLTGWDNSPLHF
TGTGCCAGCAGCCAACTGACAGGGTGGGATAATTCACCCCTCCACTTT
>TRBJ1-5|TRBV12-3/TRBV12-4|few|NA|12
CASSLAQELLHF
TGTGCCAGCAGTTTAGCGCAGGAGCTTCTTCATTTT
>TRBJ2-3|TRBV2|NA|NA|13
CASNLVGRDTQYF
TGTGCCAGCAACCTTGTGGGTCGAGATACGCAGTATTTT
>TRBJ1-2|TRBV4-2|few|NA|18
CASSQEILGQSFNYGYTF
TGTGCCAGCAGCCAAGAAATACTCGGACAGTCCTTTAACTATGGCTACACCTTC
>TRBJ2-7|TRBV7-6|few|NA|14
CASSLSRSQYEQYF
TGTGCCAGCAGCTTATCTAGGTCACAATACGAGCAGTACTTC
>TRBJ2-1|TRBV30|NA|NA|18
CAWSGAHLTGRNYNEQFF
TGTGCCTGGAGTGGAGCCCATCTGACAGGCCGAAACTACAATGAGCAGTTCTTC
>TRBJ2-3|TRBV15|few|TRBD2|18
CATSRDPRGTSVTDTQYF
TGTGCCACCAGCAGAGATCCGCGGGGGACTAGCGTGACAGATACGCAGTATTTT
>TRBJ2-1|TRBV24-1|NA|TRBD2|16
CATSDRLAGGPGEQFF
TGTGCCACCAGTGATCGACTAGCGGGAGGGCCGGGTGAGCAGTTCTTC
>TRBJ2-5|TRBV5-6|once|NA|13
CASSFWMTETQYF
TGTGCCAGCAGCTTTTGGATGACCGAGACCCAGTACTTC
>TRBJ2-5|TRBV7-9|few|NA|15
CASSFGGASLRTQYF
TGTGCCAGCAGCTTCGGTGGGGCTAGCCTTCGGACCCAGTACTTC
>TRBJ1-1|TRBV5-1|NA|NA|15
CASSLEAPPNTEAFF
TGCGCCAGCAGCTTGGAAGCACCCCCAAACACTGAAGCTTTCTTT
>TRBJ2-7|TRBV11-3|NA|TRBD2|16
CASSPRTSGSSREQYF
TGTGCCAGCAGCCCACGGACTAGCGGGAGTAGTCGCGAGCAGTACTTC
>TRBJ1-5|TRBV4-2|few|NA|13
CASSQDRDQPQHF
TGTGCCAGCAGCCAAGATCGGGATCAGCCCCAGCATTTT
>TRBJ1-2|TRBV30|NA|NA|15
CASKRGPGTLYGYTF
TGTGCCTCCAAAAGGGGTCCCGGGACACTGTATGGCTACACCTTC
>TRBJ2-7|TRBV20-1|few|TRBD2|13
CSASTSGSYEQYF
TGCAGTGCTAGCACTAGCGGATCATACGAGCAGTACTTC
>TRBJ1-1|TRBV12-3/TRBV12-4|NA|NA|15
CASSFYGGMNTEAFF
TGTGCCAGCAGTTTCTACGGAGGAATGAACACTGAAGCTTTCTTT
>TRBJ1-2|TRBV6-1|few|NA|14
CASSDGTVNYGYTF
TGTGCCAGCAGTGATGGGACGGTTAACTATGGCTACACCTTC
>TRBJ2-1|TRBV12-3/TRBV12-4|NA|NA|13
CASSSLPGNEQFF
TGTGCCAGCAGTTCCCTCCCGGGCAATGAGCAGTTCTTC
>TRBJ1-6|TRBV21-1|few|NA|16
CASSKNLQGKNSPLHF
TGTGCCAGCAGCAAAAACCTACAGGGGAAGAATTCACCCCTCCACTTT
>TRBJ1-1|TRBV12-3/TRBV12-4|few|NA|12
CASSGRTAEAFF
TGTGCCAGCAGCGGACGGACGGCTGAAGCTTTCTTT
>TRBJ2-2|TRBV5-1|few|NA|15
CASSLGGAYTGELFF
TGCGCCAGCAGCTTAGGGGGGGCCTACACCGGGGAGCTGTTTTTT
>TRBJ2-7|TRBV6-2/TRBV6-3|few|NA|16
CASRTHSRGQTYEQYF
TGTGCCAGCAGGACTCATTCCCGGGGCCAAACCTACGAGCAGTACTTC
>TRBJ2-5|TRBV18|few|NA|17
CASSPLPTRGNQETQYF
TGTGCCAGCTCTCCACTCCCCACGCGAGGGAACCAAGAGACCCAGTACTTC
>TRBJ2-2|TRBV6-2/TRBV6-3|NA|TRBD1|13
CASSSQGAGELFF
TGTGCCAGCAGTTCTCAGGGGGCCGGGGAGCTGTTTTTT
>TRBJ2-1|TRBV6-6|few|TRBD2|16
CASSSPGLGSYNEQFF
TGTGCCAGCTCGAGCCCTGGACTAGGGTCCTACAATGAGCAGTTCTTC
>TRBJ2-2|TRBV12-3/TRBV12-4|NA|TRBD2|15
CASSDTGTSSGELFF
TGTGCCAGCAGTGATACCGGGACTAGCAGCGGGGAGCTGTTTTTT
>TRBJ2-7|TRBV11-2|NA|TRBD1|18
CASSSIRSDRGSSYEQYF
TGTGCCAGCAGCTCCATTCGATCCGACAGGGGGAGTTCCTACGAGCAGTACTTC
>TRBJ2-3|TRBV5-6|NA|TRBD2|15
CASSLLAESTDTQYF
TGTGCCAGCAGCCTCCTAGCGGAGAGCACAGATACGCAGTATTTT
>TRBJ2-1|TRBV5-1|few|TRBD2|15
CASLPIAGGYNEQFF
TGCGCCAGCCTCCCCATAGCGGGGGGCTACAATGAGCAGTTCTTC
>TRBJ1-1|TRBV14|NA|TRBD1|14
CASSPMDRGGFAFF
TGTGCCAGCAGCCCAATGGACAGGGGAGGATTTGCTTTCTTT
>TRBJ1-2|TRBV7-8|NA|NA|13
CASNPGSDYGYTF
TGTGCCAGCAACCCAGGAAGCGACTATGGCTACACCTTC
>TRBJ2-7|TRBV29-1|NA|NA|11
CSVRTSYEQYF
TGCAGCGTTCGAACATCCTACGAGCAGTACTTC
>TRBJ2-1|TRBV24-1|few|TRBD2|14
CATRTSGEGNEQFF
TGTGCCACCAGGACTAGCGGGGAGGGAAATGAGCAGTTCTTC
>TRBJ2-5|TRBV9|NA|TRBD1|15
CASSVGTGRLETQYF
TGTGCCAGCAGCGTCGGGACAGGGAGATTAGAGACCCAGTACTTC
>TRBJ1-3|TRBV5-1|NA|NA|17
CASSLGPSQSSGNTIYF
TGCGCCAGCAGCTTGGGACCTTCTCAGAGCTCTGGAAACACCATATATTTT
>TRBJ2-4|TRBV4-1|few|TRBD1|15
CASSQVANRGNIQYF
TGCGCCAGCAGCCAAGTTGCCAACAGGGGGAACATTCAGTACTTC
>TRBJ2-1|TRBV15|few|TRBD1|15
CATSSDRVLGNEQFF
TGTGCCACCAGCTCTGACAGGGTCTTAGGCAATGAGCAGTTCTTC
>TRBJ2-5|TRBV19|few|NA|13
CASSTLRGETQYF
TGTGCCAGTAGTACCCTCAGGGGTGAGACCCAGTACTTC
>TRBJ2-1|TRBV11-2|NA|NA|13
CASSLDRKDEQFF
TGTGCCAGCAGCTTAGACCGCAAGGATGAGCAGTTCTTC
>TRBJ2-7|TRBV12-5|few|NA|13
CASGLMGSYEQYF
TGTGCTAGTGGTTTAATGGGCAGCTACGAGCAGTACTTC
>TRBJ2-5|TRBV7-2|NA|TRBD2|13
CASSSGLAETQYF
TGTGCCAGCAGCTCGGGACTAGCGGAGACCCAGTACTTC
>TRBJ2-7|TRBV7-2|NA|TRBD1|16
CASSQDRESPFGEQYF
TGTGCCAGCAGCCAAGACAGGGAGTCGCCGTTTGGGGAGCAGTACTTC
>TRBJ2-3|TRBV5-6|NA|TRBD2|17
CASSSAGVPSSTDTQYF
TGTGCCAGCAGCTCGGCGGGGGTACCCTCTAGCACAGATACGCAGTATTTT